This T cell receptor beta chain was identified during a study of shared clonotypes between healthy human individuals. The study drew all its donors from Caucasian adults living in Nashville, Tennessee. General observations from the study: The naive CD4 repertoires of several donors were compared, and approximately 5.3% of clonotypes were shared.

To note about this clone: Its antigen is still unknown.

Deep was the level used in running the assay. Only in-frame clones appear in the TCRdb table, and some are missing; sequencing was by immunoSEQ multiplex PCR. The sample holds 550,000 to 800,000 clones; about 74% are singletons and the top ten take about 1.7%. The junction had 15 bases not matched to a gene; V was cut back by 4 bases and J by 12 bases. The CDR3 sequence is 15 residues long. CDR1 MGHRA and CDR2 YSYEKL come from the germline V gene. The chain has TRBV4-1 and TRBJ2-1, with 7 bases matching TRBD1. The sequenced sample consisted of memory CD4+ T cells sorted from blood. Noted subset: CD45RA-negative fraction. The clonotype was recovered from a woman in her 30s in good health. The CDR3 DNA reads as TGCGCCAGCAGCCGAGAGACAGGGACGGGGATGGGGCAGTTCTTC. Translating gives CASSRETGTGMGQFF.